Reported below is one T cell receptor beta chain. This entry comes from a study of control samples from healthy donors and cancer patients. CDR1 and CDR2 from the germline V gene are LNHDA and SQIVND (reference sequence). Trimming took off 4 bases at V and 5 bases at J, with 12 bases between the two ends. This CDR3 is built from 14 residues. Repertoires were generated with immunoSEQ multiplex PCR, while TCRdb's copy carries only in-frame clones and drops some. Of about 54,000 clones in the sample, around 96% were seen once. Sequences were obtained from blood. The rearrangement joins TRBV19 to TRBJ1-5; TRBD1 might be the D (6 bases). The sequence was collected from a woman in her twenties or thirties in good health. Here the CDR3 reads CASSRDRTYQPQHF. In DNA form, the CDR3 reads TGTGCCAGTAGTAGAGACAGGACCTATCAGCCCCAGCATTTT.